This TCR beta chain derives from a study of sequential checkpoint blockade in melanoma (dated by TCRdb to between 2018 and 2021). With regard to the full study: Patients were randomized 1:1 to first-line nivolumab followed by ipilimumab (arm A) or ipilimumab followed by nivolumab (arm B). Maintenance nivolumab was given following each of the two trial sequences.

The CDR3 has 15 amino acids, counting the end cysteine and phenylalanine. The CDR3 DNA has 45 bases and is translated from base 1. V gives up 0 bases and J gives up 6 bases, and the segment between their germline ends measures 15 bases. TCRbeta CDR3 regions were immunosequenced from genomic DNA with the immunoSEQ Assay. Before high-throughput sequencing, genomic DNA was amplified using bias-controlled multiplex PCR. Per the source publication's procedure: To quantify the absolute abundance of each unique TCRbeta CDR3 region, the sequences were collapsed and filtered. Clonality, defined as 1 minus Pielou's evenness, was calculated using productive rearrangements only. A previously published method was used to identify clones whose frequencies were significantly greater in on-treatment samples than in baseline samples. Here the immuneACCESS table is served through TCRdb, limited to in-frame sequences with V and J called. Missing clones are a known gap in these copies; in checked studies unresolved V genes cover under half, and the rest lacks a known reason. V, J and clone size derive from that table, while D and trimming were established from the DNA sequence. The sample table records about 5,200 clones; around 79% of these occur just once. Approximately 30% of the sample belongs to the ten largest clones.

Beyond this particular receptor, the publication reports: Larger, independent patient cohorts are needed to validate the response-prediction model that combines TCR metrics and mutation burden.

The treatment or condition label of this sample denotes: randomized to nivolumab then ipilimumab (arm A) or the reverse (arm B). None of the patients in the trial had previously been given DNA-damaging chemotherapy. A FACS Aria II flow cytometer was used to sort live CD3+CD8+ cells that were negative for CD19 and CD56 from thawed PBMCs. The samples were obtained from melanoma patients enrolled in CheckMate 064, an open-label, randomized phase II trial testing sequential checkpoint blockade. Peripheral blood mononuclear cells were obtained through leukapheresis, purified using Ficoll-Paque, and frozen in human serum containing approximately 11% DMSO. Right after sorting, the blood CD3+CD8+ cells were verified to be >95% pure, and DNA extraction followed. A word on this clone: The clone's antigen remains unknown. No per-base quality is available; no much larger clone lies one base away.

Specimen: CD8+ T cells sorted from blood (inferred from file names), collected from a patient given nivolumab and ipilimumab in sequence. This receptor was taken from a human donor with melanoma. The chain employs TRBV23-1 and TRBJ2-7; TRBD1 might be the D gene, on 6 matching bases. TRBV23-1 is an ORF, and what it does is uncertain. The nucleotide sequence reads as follows: TGCGCCAGCAGTCAATCCCTACAGGGTCTCGGCGAGCAGTACTTC. It is translated as CASSQSLQGLGEQYF.